Following are 5 T cell receptor beta chains from one sample sequenced in a study of T cell changes during pregnancy in multiple sclerosis (dated by TCRdb to 2018 to 2020). The library was made by the immunoSEQ multiplex PCR assay. Drawn from immuneACCESS, this table holds only the in-frame rearrangements with V and J called that TCRdb kept. Clones are partly lost; checked studies trace under half to an unresolved V gene and leave the rest unexplained. The sample table holds about 93,000 clones, of which under 95% were seen once. Around 0.93% of the sample goes to the ten largest clones. The sequences come from peripheral blood, collected before pregnancy. The source is a female donor with multiple sclerosis, enrolled in a pregnancy study.

This sequence joins TRBV4-1 and TRBJ1-3; TRBD1 matches 7 bases. The CDR3 has 17 amino acids. Germline V CDR1 and CDR2: MGHRA, YSYEKL. V trimming: 1 base; J trimming: 2 bases; junction bases outside the gene matches: 8. DNA of the CDR3: TGCGCCAGCAGCCAAGTTAGGGGGCGACCCCCTGGAAACACCATATATTTT. This gives the protein CASSQVRGRPPGNTIYF.

This chain connects TRBV27 to TRBJ2-5; 7 nucleotides line up with TRBD2. Germline lookup yields CDR1 MNHEY and CDR2 SMNVEV (reference sequence). After removal of 6 bases from V and 1 base from J, the junction contained 8 bases not matched to a gene. The CDR3 extends over 15 amino acids. CDR3 sequence (DNA): TGTGCCAGCAGATTCTCGGCGGGAGCCCAAGAGACCCAGTACTTC. Its protein is CASRFSAGAQETQYF.

V is TRBV28 and J is TRBJ1-3; TRBD1 is a possible D gene (6 bases). Germline assignment: CDR1 MDHEN and CDR2 SYDVKM. The CDR3 spans 15 residues. The ends were cut back, 5 bases at V and 5 bases at J, with 16 bases in the middle. Here the CDR3 DNA reads TGTGCCAGCAGTCCAGGGGACCAAAATAGAAACACCATATATTTT. Its translation is CASSPGDQNRNTIYF.

V gene TRBV19 combines with J gene TRBJ1-2, with TRBD1 matching over 10 bases. Germline V gene lookup returns CDR1 LNHDA and CDR2 SQIVND (reference sequence). This CDR3 contains 15 residues. V shed 8 bases, J shed 6 bases, and the junction held 12 bases outside the gene matches. This chain's CDR3 is CASEDLGTGVDGYTF. The CDR3 bases are TGTGCCAGTGAGGACCTCGGGACAGGGGTTGATGGCTACACCTTC. The entire variable domain, with the rest obtained from reference TRBV19 and TRBJ1-2, is as follows: DGGITQSPKYLFRKEGQNVTLSCEQNLNHDAMYWYRQDPGQGLRLIYYSQIVNDFQKGDIAEGYSVSREKKESFPLTVTSAQKNPTAFYLCASEDLGTGVDGYTFGSGTRLTVV.

The gene calls are TRBV7-3 and TRBJ2-2; 8 positions match TRBD2. V lost 2 bases and J lost 3; bases outside the gene matches: 2. In germline, CDR1 is SGHTA, CDR2 FQGTGA. The CDR3 extends over 15 amino acids. CDR3 sequence reads: CASSLAGGYTGELFF. Written as DNA, the CDR3 is TGTGCCAGCAGCTTAGCGGGGGGCTACACCGGGGAGCTGTTTTTT.